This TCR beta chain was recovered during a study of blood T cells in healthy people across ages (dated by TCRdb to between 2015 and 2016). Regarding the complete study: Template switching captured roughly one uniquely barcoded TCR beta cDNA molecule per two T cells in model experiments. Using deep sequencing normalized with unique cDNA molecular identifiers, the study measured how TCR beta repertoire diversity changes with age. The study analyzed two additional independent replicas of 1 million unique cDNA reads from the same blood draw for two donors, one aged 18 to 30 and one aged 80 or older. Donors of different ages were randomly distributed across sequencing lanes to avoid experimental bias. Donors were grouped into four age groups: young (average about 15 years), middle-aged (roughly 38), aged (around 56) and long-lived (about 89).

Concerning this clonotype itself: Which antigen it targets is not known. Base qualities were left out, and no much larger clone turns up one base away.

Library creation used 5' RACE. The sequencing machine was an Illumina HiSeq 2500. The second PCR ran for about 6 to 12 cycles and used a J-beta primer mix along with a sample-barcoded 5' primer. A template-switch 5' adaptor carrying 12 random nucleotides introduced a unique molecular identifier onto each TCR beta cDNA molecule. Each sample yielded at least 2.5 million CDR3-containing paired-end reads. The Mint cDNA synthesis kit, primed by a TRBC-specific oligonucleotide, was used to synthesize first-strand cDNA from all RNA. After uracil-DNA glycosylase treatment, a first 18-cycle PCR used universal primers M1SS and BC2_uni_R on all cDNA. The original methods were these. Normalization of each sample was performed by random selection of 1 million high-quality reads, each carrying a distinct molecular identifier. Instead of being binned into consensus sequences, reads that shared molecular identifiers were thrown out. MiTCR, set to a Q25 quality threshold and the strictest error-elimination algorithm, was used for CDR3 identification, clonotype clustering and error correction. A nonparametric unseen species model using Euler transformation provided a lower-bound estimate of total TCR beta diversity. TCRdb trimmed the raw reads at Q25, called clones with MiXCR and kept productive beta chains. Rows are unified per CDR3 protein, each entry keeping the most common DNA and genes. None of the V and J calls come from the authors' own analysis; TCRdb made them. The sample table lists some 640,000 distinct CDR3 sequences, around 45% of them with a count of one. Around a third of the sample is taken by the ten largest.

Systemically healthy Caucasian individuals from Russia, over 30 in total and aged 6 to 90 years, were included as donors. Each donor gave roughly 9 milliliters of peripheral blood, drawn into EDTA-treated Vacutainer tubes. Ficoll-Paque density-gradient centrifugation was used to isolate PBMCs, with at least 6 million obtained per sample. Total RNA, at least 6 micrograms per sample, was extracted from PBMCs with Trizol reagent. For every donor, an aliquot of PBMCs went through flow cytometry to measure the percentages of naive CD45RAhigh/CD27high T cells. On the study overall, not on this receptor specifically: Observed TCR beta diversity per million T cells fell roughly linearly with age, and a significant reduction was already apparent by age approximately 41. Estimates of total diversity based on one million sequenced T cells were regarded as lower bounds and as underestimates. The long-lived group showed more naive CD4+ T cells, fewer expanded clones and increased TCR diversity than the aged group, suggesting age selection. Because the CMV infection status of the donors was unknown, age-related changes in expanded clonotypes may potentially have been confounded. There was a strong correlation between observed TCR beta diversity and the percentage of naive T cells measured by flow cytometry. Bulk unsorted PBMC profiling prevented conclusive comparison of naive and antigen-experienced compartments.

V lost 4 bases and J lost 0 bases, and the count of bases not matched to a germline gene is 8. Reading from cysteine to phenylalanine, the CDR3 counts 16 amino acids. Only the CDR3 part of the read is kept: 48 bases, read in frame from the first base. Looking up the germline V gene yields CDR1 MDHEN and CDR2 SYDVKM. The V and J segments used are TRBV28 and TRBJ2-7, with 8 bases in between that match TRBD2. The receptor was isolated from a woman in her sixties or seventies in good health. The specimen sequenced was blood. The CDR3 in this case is CASSSLSGKSSYEQYF. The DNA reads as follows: TGTGCCAGCAGTTCCCTTAGCGGGAAGAGCTCCTACGAGCAGTACTTC.